The 19 T cell receptor beta chains below all came from one sample that was sequenced in a study of blood T cells in healthy people across ages. Sample-barcoded 5' priming and a J-beta primer mix drove a second PCR of roughly 6 to 12 cycles. In TCRdb, the 5' RACE reads were re-called with MiXCR into one record per CDR3 protein. This table holds 550,000 to 600,000 distinct CDR3 sequences, around half found once. Sequenced input: blood. The receptors shown here come from a man older than 75 in good health.

The chain links TRBV4-3 to TRBJ1-2, with D possibly TRBD1 on 5 matching bases. The V gene's germline CDR1 is LGHNA and CDR2 YSLEER. V was shortened by 2 bases and J by 10 bases, with 29 bases between the two germline ends. This CDR3 is built from 18 residues. CDR3 region: CASSQSGGGTFEPRDYTF. CDR3 DNA: TGCGCCAGCAGCCAATCTGGGGGAGGGACGTTCGAACCCAGAGACTACACCTTC.

This clonotype was seen just once. This sequence joins TRBV3-1 and TRBJ2-7; D gene ambiguous. Per the germline V gene, CDR1 is LGHDT and CDR2 is YNNKEL (reference sequence). Trimming took off 1 base at V and 2 bases at J, with 18 bases between the two ends. This CDR3 has 17 amino acids. CDR3 protein: CASSQGIGPRLPYEQYF. CDR3 nucleotides: TGTGCCAGCAGCCAAGGGATCGGTCCCCGGCTGCCCTACGAGCAGTACTTC.

The J gene is TRBJ1-6, the V gene TRBV2; perhaps TRBD1 as D (6 bases). V lost 6 bases and J 9 bases, leaving 12 bases between the germline ends. The CDR3 is 13 amino acids. CDR1 is SNHLY, CDR2 FYNNEI, per germline. CDR3 DNA: TGTGCCAGCAGACGACAGGCAGTTTCACCCCTCCACTTT. It codes for CASRRQAVSPLHF. Supplemented by reference TRBV2 and TRBJ1-6, the full variable domain reads EPEVTQTPSHQVTQMGQEVILRCVPISNHLYFYWYRQILGQKVEFLVSFYNNEISEKSEIFDDQFSVERPDGSNFTLKIRSTKLEDSAMYFCASRRQAVSPLHFGNGTRLTVT.

This rearrangement joins TRBV6-1 to TRBJ2-5; no firm D call. This CDR3 is built from 13 residues. Trimming shortened V by 3 bases and J by 0 bases, and 5 bases separated the two germline ends. Germline V gene sequence: CDR1 MNHNS, CDR2 SASEGT. The CDR3 is CASSETYQETQYF. The CDR3 nucleotides read TGTGCCAGCAGTGAGACGTACCAAGAGACCCAGTACTTC.

J is TRBJ2-7 and V is TRBV25-1; 11 bases fit TRBD2. V lost 4 bases to trimming and J lost 2 bases; unmatched junction nucleotides: 7. The CDR3 spans 16 residues. Per the germline V gene, CDR1 is MGHDK and CDR2 is SYGVNS. CDR3 sequence reads: CASSAFSSGRTYEQYF. Here the CDR3 DNA reads TGTGCCAGCAGTGCCTTCTCTAGCGGGAGGACCTACGAGCAGTACTTC.

The sample holds a few counts of this clonotype. The genes are TRBV20-1 and TRBJ1-5; 7 nucleotides align to TRBD1. From germline, CDR1 is DFQATT and CDR2 SNEGSKA (reference sequence). V gave up 1 base and J gave up 2 bases; unmatched junction bases: 5. The CDR3 loop spans 15 amino acids. Here the CDR3 DNA reads TGCAGTGCTAGAGGACAGGGAGTAGGCAATCAGCCCCAGCATTTT. It translates to CSARGQGVGNQPQHF.

The chain couples TRBV3-1 to TRBJ1-6; D unclear. The germline V and J ends were trimmed by 4 bases and 0 bases, with 7 bases remaining between them. Germline V CDR1 and CDR2: LGHDT, YNNKEL (reference sequence). The CDR3 is 15 residues long. In nucleotides, the CDR3 is TGTGCCAGCAGCCCCCGGAGCTCCTATAATTCACCCCTCCACTTT. Its translation is CASSPRSSYNSPLHF.

This sequence joins TRBV28 and TRBJ1-4; D gene ambiguous. V lost 2 bases and J lost 8, with 12 bases in between. Germline CDR1 and CDR2: MDHEN and SYDVKM. The CDR3 covers 14 residues. CDR3 amino acids: CASSLPALREKLFF. DNA for the CDR3: TGTGCCAGCAGTTTACCGGCCCTTAGAGAAAAACTGTTTTTT.

Note on this clonotype: Sequence at one end of the junction differs from germline and may be a read error. The chain uses TRBV5-6 and TRBJ2-4; the D gene is possibly TRBD1 (5 bases). Germline V gene sequence: CDR1 SGHDT, CDR2 YYEEEE. The CDR3 has 12 residues. For the CDR3, the DNA is TGTGCCGGCAGCTTGCCACAGGCAGAGCAGTACTTC. This encodes CAGSLPQAEQYF.

The rearrangement uses TRBV11-1 and TRBJ2-7; perhaps TRBD2 as D (7 bases). Germline V gives CDR1 SGHAT, CDR2 FQDESV (reference sequence). The CDR3 totals 15 residues. V dropped 0 bases and J dropped 2 bases, with 11 bases sitting between them. CDR3 protein: CASSLAGGLPYEQYF. In DNA form, the CDR3 reads TGTGCCAGCAGCTTAGCGGGGGGGCTCCCCTACGAGCAGTACTTC.

The genes are TRBV29-1 and TRBJ1-4; 7 nucleotides match TRBD1. The V gene's germline CDR1 is SQVTM and CDR2 ANQGSEA. V was clipped by 6 bases and J by 12 bases; unmatched bases: 16. CDR3 length: 14 amino acids. The CDR3 sequence is CSVKVTGSRAQLFF. The DNA for the CDR3 is TGCAGCGTCAAAGTGACAGGGTCTAGGGCACAACTGTTTTTT.

This clonotype was observed a few times. J is TRBJ2-3 and V is TRBV5-1; the match to TRBD2 covers 9 bases. Germline trimming cut 6 bases from V and 0 bases from J; bases unmatched to any gene: 5. Germline CDR1 SGHRS, CDR2 YFSETQ. The CDR3 totals 15 residues. For the CDR3, the DNA is TGCGCCAGCACCCTAGCGGGGTCTAGCACAGATACGCAGTATTTT. Protein product: CASTLAGSSTDTQYF. Supplemented by reference TRBV5-1 and TRBJ2-3, the full variable domain reads KAGVTQTPRYLIKTRGQQVTLSCSPISGHRSVSWYQQTPGQGLQFLFEYFSETQRNKGNFPGRFSGRQFSNSRSEMNVSTLELGDSALYLCASTLAGSSTDTQYFGPGTRLTVL.

This clonotype was seen only a few times. The chain combines TRBV15 with TRBJ2-3; 8 nucleotides agree with TRBD2. CDR1 and CDR2 (germline): LNHNV, YYDKDF (reference sequence). CDR3 length equals 17 residues. The V gene end was trimmed by 0 bases and the J gene end by 2 bases; junction bases not matched to a gene: 7. The DNA for the CDR3 is TGTGCCACCAGCAGAGAACTCGGGAGGGCCGACACAGATACGCAGTATTTT. This sequence encodes CATSRELGRADTDTQYF.

This clonotype was observed many times. The chain couples TRBV4-2 to TRBJ2-7; possibly TRBD1 for D (5 bases). The CDR3 has 15 residues. CDR1 LGHNA and CDR2 YNFKEQ come from the germline V gene. V shed 1 base and J shed 0 bases, with 10 bases lying between them. The CDR3 here is CASSQARQISYEQYF. In nucleotides, the CDR3 is TGTGCCAGCAGCCAAGCACGACAGATCTCCTACGAGCAGTACTTC.

With regard to this clonotype: An end of the junction differs from the germline gene, which may be a read error. This rearrangement joins TRBV3-1 to TRBJ2-1; 10 positions agree with TRBD2. Germline-derived CDR1 and CDR2 are LGHDT and YNNKEL (reference sequence). The CDR3 length is 14 residues. In nucleotides, the CDR3 is TGTGCCAGCAGCCAAGTGTACAGCGGGGGGGAGCTGTTCTTC. Its protein is CASSQVYSGGELFF.

This clonotype has a count of ten or more. The CDR3 nucleotides read TGTGCCAGCAGTACATTCACCCCAACTAGCGATATCGAGACCCAGTACTTC. It yields the protein CASSTFTPTSDIETQYF. This chain joins TRBV11-2 and TRBJ2-5; 7 bases line up with TRBD2. The CDR3 covers 17 residues. Germline V gene sequence: CDR1 SGHAT, CDR2 FQNNGV. The V gene end was trimmed by 6 bases and the J gene end by 5 bases; junction bases not matched to a gene: 18.

This clonotype was observed a handful of times. The chain employs TRBV7-8 and TRBJ2-1, with TRBD1 identical over 8 bases. With V trimmed by 3 bases and J by 6 bases, 10 bases remained unmatched. The V gene's germline CDR1 is SGHVS and CDR2 FQNEAQ. The CDR3 spans 16 residues. CDR3: CASSFNFGQGFNEQFF. The CDR3, as DNA: TGTGCCAGCAGCTTTAATTTCGGACAGGGTTTCAATGAGCAGTTCTTC.

This clonotype was counted many times. The gene calls are TRBV6-6 and TRBJ2-7; D is ambiguous. Germline V gene sequence: CDR1 MNHNY, CDR2 SVGAGI (reference sequence). The V and J ends lost 1 base and 6 bases respectively, with 4 bases between them. This CDR3 has 11 amino acids. CDR3 nucleotides: TGTGCCAGCAGTTACTTGTCCGAGCAGTACTTC. It translates to CASSYLSEQYF.

The V and J genes are TRBV6-6 and TRBJ2-3, with a tentative D call TRBD2 (5 bases). Germline V lookup: CDR1 MNHNY, CDR2 SVGAGI (reference sequence). This CDR3 has 16 amino acids. V was pared by 0 bases and J by 6 bases, with 16 bases between. CDR3 protein: CASSYSGAGVQDTQYF. Written as DNA, the CDR3 is TGTGCCAGCAGTTACTCGGGAGCAGGCGTCCAGGATACGCAGTATTTT.